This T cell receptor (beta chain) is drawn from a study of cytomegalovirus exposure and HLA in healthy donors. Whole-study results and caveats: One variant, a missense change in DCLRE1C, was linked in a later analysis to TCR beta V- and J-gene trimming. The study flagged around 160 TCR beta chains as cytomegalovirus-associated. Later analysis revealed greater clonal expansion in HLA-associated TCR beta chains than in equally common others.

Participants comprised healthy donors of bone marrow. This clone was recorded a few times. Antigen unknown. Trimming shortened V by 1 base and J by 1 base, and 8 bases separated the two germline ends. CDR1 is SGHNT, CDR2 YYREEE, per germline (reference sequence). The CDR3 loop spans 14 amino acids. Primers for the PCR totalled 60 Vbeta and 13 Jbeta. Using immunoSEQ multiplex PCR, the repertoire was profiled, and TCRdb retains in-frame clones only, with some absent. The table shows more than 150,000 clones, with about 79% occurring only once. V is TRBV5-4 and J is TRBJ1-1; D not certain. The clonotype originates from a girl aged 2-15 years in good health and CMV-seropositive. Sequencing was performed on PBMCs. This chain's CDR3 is CASSLLQKNTEAFF. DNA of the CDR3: TGTGCCAGCAGCTTGCTCCAGAAGAACACTGAAGCTTTCTTT.